The source of this T cell receptor (beta chain) is a study of blood T cells in healthy people across ages. Study-wide points: Unsorted PBMCs ruled out conclusive naive versus antigen-experienced comparison. A roughly linear fall in TCR beta diversity per million T cells was seen with increasing age.

The germline CDR1 and CDR2 sequences are MNHEY and SVGEGT. Deletions cut 0 bases from V and 0 bases from J, with 9 bases between. This CDR3 comprises 16 residues. PBMCs numbering at least 6 million were isolated per sample. This clonotype was detected many times. The antigen is not known. Then a second PCR, running roughly 7 to 11 cycles, was carried out with a sample-barcoded 5' primer and a J-beta primer mix. Every single cDNA molecule received a tag from a template-switch adaptor with 12 random nucleotides. MiXCR was run by TCRdb on the 5' RACE reads, yielding one entry per CDR3 protein. Altogether some 1.1 million distinct CDR3 sequences are present, around two fifths being singletons, with the ten largest covering 10% to 15%.

Material: blood. The sequence came from a young man in good health. The chain combines TRBV6-2 or TRBV6-3 with TRBJ2-4; TRBD2 is a possible D gene (5 bases). CDR3 sequence (DNA): TGTGCCAGCAGTTACTCGATAGAGGGAGCCAAAAACATTCAGTACTTC. It is translated as CASSYSIEGAKNIQYF.